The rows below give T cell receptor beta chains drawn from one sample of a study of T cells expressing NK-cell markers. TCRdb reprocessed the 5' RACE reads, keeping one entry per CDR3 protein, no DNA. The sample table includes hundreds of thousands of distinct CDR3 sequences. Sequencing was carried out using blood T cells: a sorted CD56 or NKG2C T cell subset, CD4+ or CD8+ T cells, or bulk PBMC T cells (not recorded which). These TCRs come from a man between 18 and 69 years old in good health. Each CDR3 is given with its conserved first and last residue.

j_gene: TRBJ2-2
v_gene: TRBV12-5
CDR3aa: CASMLATGELFF

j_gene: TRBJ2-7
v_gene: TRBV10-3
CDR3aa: CAIREQGVQSYEQYF

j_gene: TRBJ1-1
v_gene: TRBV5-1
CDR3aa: CASSGQRSGVMNTEAFF

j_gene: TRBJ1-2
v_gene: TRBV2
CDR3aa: CASRPIGGYGYTF

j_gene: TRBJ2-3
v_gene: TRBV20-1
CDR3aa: CSARDRSVGDTQYF

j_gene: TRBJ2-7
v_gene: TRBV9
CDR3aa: CASSARQGPTYEQYF

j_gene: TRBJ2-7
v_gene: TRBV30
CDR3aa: CAWSVQEGYEQYF

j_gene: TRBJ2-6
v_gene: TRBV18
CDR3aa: CASSPDYGQGGSGANVLTF

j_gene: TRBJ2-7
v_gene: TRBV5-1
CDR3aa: CASSPRGREVSTYLKQYF

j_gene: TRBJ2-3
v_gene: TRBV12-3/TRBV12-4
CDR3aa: CASKAGTSGGPTDTQYF

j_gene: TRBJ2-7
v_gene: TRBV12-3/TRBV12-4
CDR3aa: CASSRSWLYEQYF

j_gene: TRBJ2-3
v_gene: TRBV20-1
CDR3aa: CSAGGQRGGTDTQYF

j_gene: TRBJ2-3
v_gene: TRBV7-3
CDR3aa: CASSSSGFTDTQYF

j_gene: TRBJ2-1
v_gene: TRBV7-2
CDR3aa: CASSKLAGGLSYNEQFF

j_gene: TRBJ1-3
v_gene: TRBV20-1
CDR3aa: CSAHSQGGSDSGNTIYF

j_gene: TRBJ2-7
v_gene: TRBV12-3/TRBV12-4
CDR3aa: CASRTGTGGYEQYF

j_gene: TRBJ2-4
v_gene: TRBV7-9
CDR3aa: CASSLSGQVRAKNIQYF

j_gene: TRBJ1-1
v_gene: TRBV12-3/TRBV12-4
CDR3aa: CASSLTAGGEAFF

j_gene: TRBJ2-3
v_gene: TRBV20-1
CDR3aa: CSASGGTTDTQYF

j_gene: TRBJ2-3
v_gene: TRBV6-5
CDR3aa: CASSSAGGLQGIGTDTQYF

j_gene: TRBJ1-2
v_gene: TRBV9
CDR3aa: CASSSGQNRDGYTF

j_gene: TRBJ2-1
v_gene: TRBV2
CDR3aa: CASKPRGFYNEQFF

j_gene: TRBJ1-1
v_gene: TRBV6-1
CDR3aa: CASRRRWEEAEAFF

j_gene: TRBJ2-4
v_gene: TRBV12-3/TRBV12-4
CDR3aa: CASSPSGGLINIQYF

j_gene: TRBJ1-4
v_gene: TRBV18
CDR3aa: CASSPLLKEKLFF

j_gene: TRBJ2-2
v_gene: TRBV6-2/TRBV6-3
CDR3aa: CASSYFRTELFF

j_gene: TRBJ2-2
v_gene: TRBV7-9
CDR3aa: CASSLRPGRNTGELFF

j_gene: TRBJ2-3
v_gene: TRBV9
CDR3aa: CASSVAGTSPDTQYF

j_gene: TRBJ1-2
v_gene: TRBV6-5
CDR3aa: CASSYSGGANGYTF

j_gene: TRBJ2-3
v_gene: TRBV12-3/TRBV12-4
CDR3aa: CASSLGRRPGTDTQYF

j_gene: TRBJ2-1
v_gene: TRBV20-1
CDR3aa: CSAGRINEQFF

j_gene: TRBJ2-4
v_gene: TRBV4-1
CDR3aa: CASSPSGLAKNIQYF

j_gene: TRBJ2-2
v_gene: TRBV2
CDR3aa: CASSETGLATGELFF

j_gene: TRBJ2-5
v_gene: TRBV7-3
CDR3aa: CASSLTGTNKETQYF

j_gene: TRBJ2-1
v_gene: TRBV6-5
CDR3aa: CASSQSPTTLQNEQFF

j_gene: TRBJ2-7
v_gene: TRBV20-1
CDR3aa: CSARGSRDRGKLYEQYF

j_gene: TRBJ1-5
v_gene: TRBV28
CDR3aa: CASSSNSFQPQHF

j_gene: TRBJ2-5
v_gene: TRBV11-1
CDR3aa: CASSSPTTMRGALRETQYF

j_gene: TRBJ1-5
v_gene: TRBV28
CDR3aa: CASSSISSNQPQHF

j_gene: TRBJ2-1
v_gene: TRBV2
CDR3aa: CASSEWDRNNEQFF

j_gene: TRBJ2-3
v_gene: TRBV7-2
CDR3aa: CASSSEGDRVADTQYF

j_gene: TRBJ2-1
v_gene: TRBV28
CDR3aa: CASSRTGSSVLNEQFF

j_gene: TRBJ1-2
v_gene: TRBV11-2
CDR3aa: CASSSLRGAGGYTF

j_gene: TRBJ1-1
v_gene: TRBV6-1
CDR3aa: CASSEAGYEAFF

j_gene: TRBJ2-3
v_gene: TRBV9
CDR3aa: CASSTRLAQDTQYF

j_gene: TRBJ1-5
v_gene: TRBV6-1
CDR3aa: CASSADSSNQPQHF

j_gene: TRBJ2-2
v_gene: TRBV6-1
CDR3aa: CASRGSQGSTGELFF

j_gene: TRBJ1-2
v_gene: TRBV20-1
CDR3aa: CSALTSGKDGYTF

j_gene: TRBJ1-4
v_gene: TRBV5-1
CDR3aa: CASSFGQALASTNEKLFF

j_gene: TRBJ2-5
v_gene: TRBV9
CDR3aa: CASSNPPETQYF

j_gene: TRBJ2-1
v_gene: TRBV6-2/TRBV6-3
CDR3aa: CASSHHGGINEQFF